This TCR beta chain was sequenced during a study of blood T cell repertoires in COVID-19. Here immunoSEQ multiplex PCR was the method, and the copy in TCRdb shows in-frame clones only, minus some. The sample shows approximately 200,000 clones, approximately 90% of them seen only once. This TCR derives from a man in his thirties or forties who had recovered from COVID-19. The material sequenced was PBMCs or T cells enriched from blood (not recorded which).

DNA of the CDR3: TGCAGTGCTAGTCACGGGACTAGCGTCGCAGATACGCAGTATTTT. Translated, it gives CSASHGTSVADTQYF. The genes are TRBV20-1 and TRBJ2-3; 10 positions match TRBD2. The CDR3 covers 15 residues. Germline values: CDR1 DFQATT, CDR2 SNEGSKA (reference sequence). V shed 3 bases and J 4 bases; nucleotides not matched to a gene: 7.